This T cell receptor (beta chain) derives from a study of human T cells and chemical hapten exposure. Findings and limits, study-wide: No change in TCRs above 1 in 1000 frequency was produced by DPC sensitization.

This clonotype was picked up a small number of times. Its antigen is as yet unknown. This CDR3 has 14 residues. Germline-derived CDR1 and CDR2 are SGHAT and FQNNGV. Trimming took 2 bases from V and 7 from J; bases not matched to a gene: 5. Each cDNA molecule in the library carried unique molecular identifiers. TCRdb re-called the RACE reads with MiXCR, one entry per CDR3 protein. The sample consists of 65,000 to 95,000 distinct CDR3 sequences, approximately 8.6% of them appearing once. Time point given: healthy volunteer bleed at 6 weeks. Total RNA was isolated from whole blood that had not been fractionated.

The receptor comes from a female donor in good health. Some clones in this sample may be carry-over from other donors' samples. The chain links TRBV11-2 to TRBJ1-1, with TRBD1 matching 9 bases. The specimen sequenced was whole blood. The CDR3 DNA is TGTGCCAGCAGCTTAAACAGGGGGCAGGTTGAAGCTTTCTTT. Its protein is CASSLNRGQVEAFF.